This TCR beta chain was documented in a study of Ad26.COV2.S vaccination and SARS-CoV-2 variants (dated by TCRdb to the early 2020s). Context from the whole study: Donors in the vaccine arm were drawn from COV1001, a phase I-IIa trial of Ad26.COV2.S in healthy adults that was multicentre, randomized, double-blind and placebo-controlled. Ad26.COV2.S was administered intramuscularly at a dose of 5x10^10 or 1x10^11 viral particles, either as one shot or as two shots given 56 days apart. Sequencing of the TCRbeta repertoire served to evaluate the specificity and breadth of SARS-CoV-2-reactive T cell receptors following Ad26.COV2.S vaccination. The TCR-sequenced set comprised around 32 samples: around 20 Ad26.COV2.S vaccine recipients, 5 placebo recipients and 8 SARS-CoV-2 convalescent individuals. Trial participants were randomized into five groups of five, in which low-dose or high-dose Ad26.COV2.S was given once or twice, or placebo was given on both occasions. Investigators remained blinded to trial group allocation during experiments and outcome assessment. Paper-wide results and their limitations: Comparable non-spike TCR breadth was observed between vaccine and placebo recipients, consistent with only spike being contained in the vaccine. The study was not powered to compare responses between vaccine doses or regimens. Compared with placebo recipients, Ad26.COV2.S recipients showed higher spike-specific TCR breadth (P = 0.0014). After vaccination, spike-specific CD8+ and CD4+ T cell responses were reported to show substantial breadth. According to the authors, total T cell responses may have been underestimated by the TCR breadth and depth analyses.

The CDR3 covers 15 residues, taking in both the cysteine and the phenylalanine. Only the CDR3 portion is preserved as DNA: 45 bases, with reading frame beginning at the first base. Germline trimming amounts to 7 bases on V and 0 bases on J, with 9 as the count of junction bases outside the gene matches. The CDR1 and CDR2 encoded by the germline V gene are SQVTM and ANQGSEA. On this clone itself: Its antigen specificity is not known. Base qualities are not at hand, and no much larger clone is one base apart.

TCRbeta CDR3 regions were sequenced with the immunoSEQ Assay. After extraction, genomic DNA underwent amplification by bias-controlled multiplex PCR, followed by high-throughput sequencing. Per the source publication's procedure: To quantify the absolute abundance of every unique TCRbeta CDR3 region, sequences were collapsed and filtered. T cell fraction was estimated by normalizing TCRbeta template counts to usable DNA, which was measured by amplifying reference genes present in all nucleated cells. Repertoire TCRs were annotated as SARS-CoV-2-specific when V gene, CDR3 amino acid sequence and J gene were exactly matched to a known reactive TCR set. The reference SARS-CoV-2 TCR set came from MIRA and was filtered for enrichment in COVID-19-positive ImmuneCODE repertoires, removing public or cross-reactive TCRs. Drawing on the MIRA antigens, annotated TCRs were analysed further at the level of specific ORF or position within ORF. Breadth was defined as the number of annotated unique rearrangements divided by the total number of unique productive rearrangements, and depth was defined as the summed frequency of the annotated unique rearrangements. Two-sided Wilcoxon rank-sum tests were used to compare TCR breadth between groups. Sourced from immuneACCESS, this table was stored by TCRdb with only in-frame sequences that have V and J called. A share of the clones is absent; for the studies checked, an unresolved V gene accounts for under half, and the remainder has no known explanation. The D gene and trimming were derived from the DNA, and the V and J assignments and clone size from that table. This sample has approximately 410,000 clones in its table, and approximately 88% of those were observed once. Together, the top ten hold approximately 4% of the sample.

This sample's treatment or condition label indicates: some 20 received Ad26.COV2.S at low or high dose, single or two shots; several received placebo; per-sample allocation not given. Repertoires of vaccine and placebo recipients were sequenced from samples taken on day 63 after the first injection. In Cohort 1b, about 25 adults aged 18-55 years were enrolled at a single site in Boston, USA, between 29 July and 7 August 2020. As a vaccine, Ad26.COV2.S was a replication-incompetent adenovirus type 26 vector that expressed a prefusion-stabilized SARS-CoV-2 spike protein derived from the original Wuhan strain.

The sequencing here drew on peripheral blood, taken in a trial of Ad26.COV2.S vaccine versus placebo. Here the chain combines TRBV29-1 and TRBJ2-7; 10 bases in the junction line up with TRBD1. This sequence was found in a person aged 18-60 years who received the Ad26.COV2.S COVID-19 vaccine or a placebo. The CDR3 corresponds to CSAAMGQGSSYEQYF. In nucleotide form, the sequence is TGCAGCGCCGCAATGGGACAGGGGAGCTCCTACGAGCAGTACTTC.